These T cell receptor beta chains were read from a single sample in a study of T cell repertoires in cytomegalovirus infection. Their antigens remain unidentified. Using its own MiXCR run on the reads, TCRdb lists one record per CDR3 protein. The data contain about 770,000 distinct CDR3 sequences, approximately 32% of them seen just once; the ten biggest clones take up around 13%. The sequenced sample was cultured CD8+ T cells from PBMCs, obtained from culture after CMV antigen stimulation. Receptors originate from a human donor in good health (CMV status not recorded). Some clones in this sample may be carry-over from other donors' samples. Each CDR3 is given with its conserved first and last residue. D genes are given only for firm matches. The size entry is marked missing in some rows and otherwise reads once, few, many or a size class.

TRBJ2-7 | TRBV6-6 | few | - | CASAEAYEQYF | TGTGCCAGCGCCGAAGCCTACGAGCAGTACTTC
TRBJ1-2 | TRBV27 | many | - | CASSSGDGYTF | TGTGCCAGCAGCTCCGGGGATGGCTACACCTTC
TRBJ2-7 | TRBV20-1 | few | - | CSARATDTYEQYF | TGCAGTGCTAGAGCTACCGATACCTACGAGCAGTACTTC
TRBJ2-1 | TRBV12-3/TRBV12-4 | - | - | CASTPNEQFF | TGTGCCAGCACCCCCAATGAGCAGTTCTTC
TRBJ2-1 | TRBV27 | - | TRBD2 | CASSMRLAEYNEQFF | TGTGCCAGCAGTATGCGACTAGCGGAGTACAATGAGCAGTTCTTC
TRBJ2-5 | TRBV20-1 | - | - | CSARPGETQYF | TGCAGCGCCAGGCCCGGGGAGACCCAGTACTTC
TRBJ1-1 | TRBV12-3/TRBV12-4 | - | - | CASSPSGPVFF | TGTGCCAGCAGTCCCTCGGGCCCGGTCTTTTTT
TRBJ2-2 | TRBV12-3/TRBV12-4 | - | - | CASSYSGFPGELFF | TGTGCCAGCAGTTATTCAGGGTTCCCCGGGGAGCTGTTTTTT
TRBJ1-1 | TRBV12-3/TRBV12-4 | many | - | CASSSLLVTGNTEAFF | TGTGCCAGCAGTTCCCTCCTCGTCACAGGGAACACTGAAGCTTTCTTT
TRBJ2-7 | TRBV7-2 | many | - | CASSLVEYEQYF | TGTGCCAGCAGCTTAGTAGAGTACGAGCAGTACTTC
TRBJ2-7 | TRBV2 | - | - | CASSGGLDSYEQYF | TGTGCCAGCAGTGGAGGGCTTGACTCCTACGAGCAGTACTTC
TRBJ1-1 | TRBV4-3 | - | - | CASSLQGDLTEAFF | TGCGCCAGCAGCCTGCAAGGGGATCTCACTGAAGCTTTCTTT
TRBJ1-2 | TRBV28 | - | - | CASSEQPLDYGYTF | TGTGCCAGCAGTGAACAGCCTTTGGACTATGGCTACACCTTC
TRBJ2-3 | TRBV7-2 | many | TRBD2 | CASSLVTGGKNTQYF | TGTGCCAGCAGCTTAGTTACGGGGGGTAAGAATACGCAGTATTTT
TRBJ1-1 | TRBV14 | few | TRBD1 | CASSQDRTGLNTEAFF | TGTGCCAGCAGCCAAGACCGGACAGGGTTGAACACTGAAGCTTTCTTT
TRBJ1-4 | TRBV27 | few | TRBD1 | CASSLWGTGTNEKLFF | TGTGCCAGCAGTTTATGGGGGACAGGAACTAATGAAAAACTGTTTTTT
TRBJ2-1 | TRBV19 | few | - | CASNPDSYNEQFF | TGTGCCAGTAACCCCGATTCCTACAATGAGCAGTTCTTC
TRBJ2-3 | TRBV6-1 | - | TRBD2 | CASSEWAGGLADTQYF | TGTGCCAGCAGTGAATGGGCGGGGGGGTTGGCAGATACGCAGTATTTT
TRBJ1-2 | TRBV20-1 | - | - | CSALTDYGYTF | TGCAGTGCTTTAACAGACTATGGCTACACCTTC
TRBJ1-1 | TRBV19 | - | - | CASTNKGRITEAFF | TGTGCCAGTACTAATAAGGGACGGATCACTGAAGCTTTCTTT
TRBJ2-6 | TRBV7-6 | few | - | CASSSIDPSSGANVLTF | TGTGCCAGCAGCTCTATCGACCCCAGCTCTGGGGCCAACGTCCTGACTTTC
TRBJ2-1 | TRBV3-1 | - | - | CASSQYEGYNEQFF | TGTGCCAGCAGCCAGTATGAGGGGTACAATGAGCAGTTCTTC
TRBJ2-1 | TRBV27 | - | TRBD1 | CASSLSDRQQFF | TGTGCCAGCAGTTTATCGGACAGGCAGCAGTTCTTC
TRBJ1-4 | TRBV2 | few | - | CASSEWVAEKLFF | TGTGCCAGCAGTGAATGGGTTGCGGAAAAACTGTTTTTT
TRBJ2-1 | TRBV15 | - | - | CATSRVGSDEQFF | TGTGCCACCAGCAGAGTGGGCTCGGATGAGCAGTTCTTC
TRBJ2-5 | TRBV6-6 | - | - | CASSTRTQYQETQYF | TGTGCCAGCAGTACAAGGACACAGTACCAAGAGACCCAGTACTTC
TRBJ2-3 | TRBV19 | few | - | CASSLAGFQVDTQYF | TGTGCCAGTAGTCTGGCGGGCTTCCAGGTAGATACGCAGTATTTT
TRBJ2-7 | TRBV12-3/TRBV12-4 | few | - | CASRQNLYEQYF | TGTGCCAGCAGACAGAACCTCTACGAGCAGTACTTC
TRBJ2-5 | TRBV5-4 | few | - | CASRDGGEETQYF | TGTGCCAGCAGGGACGGTGGAGAAGAGACCCAGTACTTC
TRBJ2-2 | TRBV27 | few | TRBD2 | CASSTLAGANTGELFF | TGTGCCAGCAGTACCCTAGCGGGGGCGAACACCGGGGAGCTGTTTTTT
TRBJ2-2 | TRBV7-9 | many | - | CASSLGDGGTGELFF | TGTGCCAGCAGCTTAGGGGACGGGGGCACCGGGGAGCTGTTTTTT
TRBJ1-2 | TRBV27 | - | - | CASSLFSSGEVGGYTF | TGTGCCAGCAGTTTATTTTCATCCGGAGAAGTAGGCGGCTACACCTTC
TRBJ2-7 | TRBV4-1 | - | TRBD1 | CASSQESGTGGLIAF | TGCGCCAGCAGCCAAGAATCTGGGACAGGGGGTTTGATAGCCTTC
TRBJ2-7 | TRBV19 | - | TRBD2 | CASKLAGDSYEQYF | TGTGCCAGTAAGTTAGCGGGAGACTCCTACGAGCAGTACTTC
TRBJ2-2 | TRBV7-9 | - | TRBD1 | CASSHPHDRGTGELFF | TGTGCCAGCAGCCACCCCCACGACAGGGGCACCGGGGAGCTGTTTTTT
TRBJ2-2 | TRBV11-1 | - | - | CASSSGWGLNTGELFF | TGTGCCAGCAGCTCAGGCTGGGGATTGAACACCGGGGAGCTGTTTTTT
TRBJ1-6 | TRBV20-1 | few | - | CSARPRGSYNSPLHF | TGCAGTGCTAGGCCAAGGGGCTCCTATAATTCACCCCTCCACTTT
TRBJ1-5 | TRBV12-3/TRBV12-4 | many | - | CASSLARLGQPQHF | TGTGCCAGCAGTTTAGCCAGGCTGGGTCAGCCCCAGCATTTT
TRBJ2-1 | TRBV7-8 | many | - | CASSLEDYNEQFF | TGTGCCAGCAGCTTAGAGGATTACAATGAGCAGTTCTTC